The 16 T cell receptor beta chains given below trace back to one sample, sequenced in a study of CD8+ T cells in alopecia areata. Sequencing relied on a cDNA template that was reverse transcribed from extracted RNA. Some clones are missing from TCRdb's copy, which holds only in-frame ones; the method was immunoSEQ multiplex PCR. The sample includes roughly 180,000 clones, about 53% seen only once; the top ten take approximately 11%. As for treatment: oral pan-JAK inhibitor, 5-10 mg twice daily. The source material was CD8+ T cells sorted from blood, sampled at week 24, from a patient treated with tofacitinib. These TCRs come from a human donor with alopecia areata.

The V and J genes are TRBV19 and TRBJ2-7; no clear D gene. The CDR3 runs to 12 residues. The germline gives CDR1 LNHDA, CDR2 SQIVND (reference sequence). Between the trimmed V and J ends, which lost 2 bases and 6 bases, there was a span of 8 bases. The CDR3 DNA reads as TGTGCCAGTAGTATATTCGGCAGCGAGCAGTACTTC. Protein sequence: CASSIFGSEQYF.

The chain links TRBV2 to TRBJ2-1; 8 bases map to TRBD1. V shed 9 bases and J 10 bases; nucleotides not matched to a gene: 23. The CDR3 length is 17 residues. Germline CDR1 reads SNHLY; CDR2 reads FYNNEI. The CDR3 sequence: CARTTNPGGRAFEEQFF. CDR3 DNA sequence: TGTGCCAGAACGACGAACCCAGGGGGCCGGGCTTTTGAAGAGCAGTTCTTC.

The gene calls are TRBV13 and TRBJ1-2; no reliable D call. Deletions cut 2 bases from V and 2 bases from J, with 6 bases between. This CDR3 contains 13 residues. In germline, CDR1 is PRHDT, CDR2 FYEKMQ (reference sequence). The CDR3 spells CASSLTENYGYTF. The CDR3 DNA reads TGTGCCAGCAGCTTAACAGAGAACTATGGCTACACCTTC.

The chain combines TRBV11-2 with TRBJ1-1; no definite D call. This CDR3 region has 15 residues. Germline V CDR1 and CDR2: SGHAT, FQNNGV. The V end was cut by 5 bases, the J end by 5 bases, with 18 bases between. This CDR3 reads CASSTGPVSRTEAFF. In nucleotides, the CDR3 is TGTGCCAGCAGCACCGGACCCGTAAGTAGGACTGAAGCTTTCTTT.

On this clone itself: Distinct nucleotide sequences in the sample also encode this CDR3. The chain links TRBV9 to TRBJ2-7; D ambiguous. Trimming took 0 bases from V and 2 from J, leaving 9 bases between them. Germline CDR1 SGDLS, CDR2 YYNGEE. The CDR3 extends over 14 amino acids. The CDR3 region is CASSVGWGPYEQYF. CDR3 in DNA: TGTGCCAGCAGCGTAGGCTGGGGTCCCTACGAGCAGTACTTC.

In regard to this clone: This could be a read error, since a much larger clone is one nucleotide away. Other DNA sequences in the same sample also yield this CDR3. The chain uses TRBV5-6 and TRBJ1-1; the D is unclear. The germline V gene encodes CDR1 SGHDT and CDR2 YYEEEE. Trimming shortened V by 2 bases and J by 3 bases, and 5 bases separated the two germline ends. This CDR3 region has 12 residues. The CDR3 sequence is CASSFGDTEAFF. The CDR3 DNA reads as TGTGCCAGCAGCTTCGGGGACACTGAAGCTTTCTTT. The whole variable domain, remainder taken from reference TRBV5-6 and TRBJ1-1, is DAGVTQSPTHLIKTRGQQVTLRCSPKSGHDTVSWYQQALGQGPQFIFQYYEEEERQRGNFPDRFSGHQFPNYSSELNVNALLLGDSALYLCASSFGDTEAFFGQGTRLTVV.

V and J are TRBV2 and TRBJ1-1; D gene ambiguous. The CDR3 spans 12 residues. Germline values: CDR1 SNHLY, CDR2 FYNNEI. The germline V and J ends were trimmed by 3 bases and 11 bases, with 13 bases remaining between them. The CDR3 loop reads CASSEIVVEAFF. The CDR3 DNA reads TGTGCCAGCAGTGAGATTGTGGTGGAGGCTTTCTTT.

This clone was recorded only once. This chain connects TRBV27 to TRBJ1-6, with D unresolved. The CDR3 length is 15 residues. CDR1 and CDR2 from the germline V gene are MNHEY and SMNVEV (reference sequence). Trimming cost V 6 bases and J 0 bases, with 9 bases left between them. CDR3 region: CASRDGGSYNSPLHF. The CDR3 DNA reads as TGTGCCAGCAGGGACGGTGGCTCCTATAATTCACCCCTCCACTTT.

On this clone itself: This specimen includes other DNA sequences encoding the same CDR3. The chain has TRBV5-6 and TRBJ2-1; D uncertain. Germline V gene lookup returns CDR1 SGHDT and CDR2 YYEEEE. This CDR3 region has 12 residues. V was trimmed by 0 bases and J by 7 bases, leaving 5 bases between them. As DNA, the CDR3 is TGTGCCAGCAGCTTGGGCAGTAATGAGCAGTTCTTC. This translates into CASSLGSNEQFF.

The table lists this clone with a few counts. The V gene is TRBV29-1, the J gene TRBJ2-7, with TRBD2 matching over 9 bases. Germline assignment: CDR1 SQVTM and CDR2 ANQGSEA. Germline trimming cut 4 bases from V and 5 bases from J; bases unmatched to any gene: 3. This CDR3 comprises 12 residues. Here the CDR3 reads CSVVKRGDEQYF. The CDR3 DNA reads TGCAGCGTTGTGAAGCGGGGGGACGAGCAGTACTTC.

This chain connects TRBV5-8 to TRBJ2-3, with D possibly matching TRBD1 (5 bases). Trimming stripped 3 bases from V and 2 bases from J, with 22 bases between. CDR3 size: 18 residues. The germline V gene encodes CDR1 SGHTS and CDR2 YDEGEE. This chain's CDR3 is CASSSSLLTGSLTDTQYF. CDR3 in DNA: TGTGCCAGCAGCTCGTCCCTATTAACAGGATCTCTCACAGATACGCAGTATTTT.

This clone showed up just a few times. The rearrangement joins TRBV30 to TRBJ2-7, with a possible D match to TRBD1 (6 bases). Trimming cost V 1 base and J 5 bases, with 12 bases left between them. Looked up from germline, CDR1 is GTSNPN and CDR2 is SVGIG (reference sequence). CDR3 length equals 13 residues. In DNA form, the CDR3 reads TGTGCCTGGAGTGCCCTGACAGGCGACGAGCAGTACTTC. It is translated as CAWSALTGDEQYF.

The rearrangement uses TRBV30 and TRBJ1-1; D not resolved. The CDR3 has 12 amino acids. Germline loops: CDR1 GTSNPN, CDR2 SVGIG (reference sequence). The V end lost 7 bases, the J end lost 0 bases, and 9 bases lay between the germline ends. CDR3: CASSVVNTEAFF. DNA of the CDR3: TGTGCCTCATCGGTGGTGAACACTGAAGCTTTCTTT.

The chain carries TRBV30 and TRBJ1-1; D is unresolved. Between the trimmed V and J ends, which lost 0 bases and 0 bases, there was a span of 14 bases. Germline V CDR1 and CDR2: GTSNPN, SVGIG (reference sequence). This CDR3 has 16 residues. The CDR3 loop reads CAWSVKGFPMNTEAFF. CDR3 nucleotide sequence: TGTGCCTGGAGTGTAAAAGGCTTTCCAATGAACACTGAAGCTTTCTTT.

This clone was seen a handful of times. This sequence joins TRBV19 and TRBJ1-1; D gene uncertain. Trimming removed 7 bases from V and 3 bases from J, with 3 bases in between. The CDR3 spans 10 residues. Per germline, CDR1 LNHDA and CDR2 SQIVND (reference sequence). DNA for the CDR3: TGTGCCAGTATCGACACTGAAGCTTTCTTT. Translated, it gives CASIDTEAFF.

This chain joins TRBV9 and TRBJ1-5; TRBD1 agrees at 7 bases. Germline CDR1 is SGDLS and CDR2 is YYNGEE. The J segment lost 0 bases and the V segment lost 4 bases, leaving 4 bases of the junction unmatched. The length of the CDR3 is 15 residues. Here the CDR3 DNA reads TGTGCCAGCAGCCGGACAGGAAATAGCAATCAGCCCCAGCATTTT. Protein: CASSRTGNSNQPQHF.